A selection of T cell receptor beta chains follows, all from one sample in a study of cytomegalovirus exposure and HLA in healthy donors. Profiling relied on immunoSEQ multiplex PCR, and the TCRdb table lists in-frame clones only, not all of them. The profile shows about 190,000 clones, approximately 75% of them singletons. Sequencing was performed on PBMCs. The receptors derive from a man younger than 45 in good health and CMV-seropositive. The CDR3 runs from the conserved cysteine through the conserved F or W.

J gene | V gene | CDR3 protein
TRBJ2-5 | TRBV18 | CASSPNSGGKETQYF
TRBJ2-3 | TRBV6-4 | CASSRLAGGTDTQYF
TRBJ1-2 | TRBV27 | CASSLFGDKLPAGYTF
TRBJ1-1 | TRBV2 | CASSVEGDTEAFF
TRBJ1-4 | TRBV4-3 | CASSQGGGKLFF
TRBJ1-4 | TRBV28 | CASSLPINEKLFF
TRBJ2-7 | TRBV25-1 | CASSDSSFRSEQYF
TRBJ2-7 | TRBV4-3 | CASSHSQGNFYEQYF
TRBJ2-5 | TRBV4-1 | CASSLSWTGEETQYF
TRBJ2-1 | TRBV9 | CASSVGQRGGVEQFF
TRBJ2-5 | TRBV11-2 | CASRNPGQGASETQYF
TRBJ2-7 | TRBV28 | CASSLPRHSSYEQYF
TRBJ1-3 | TRBV9 | CASSVRTDRNTIYF
TRBJ1-4 | TRBV6-1 | CASRTQTVTNEKLFF
NA | TRBV12-5 | CASGLDPGGGAYEQYF
TRBJ2-7 | TRBV30 | CAWSVPSGGGEQYF
TRBJ1-5 | TRBV18 | CASSPGQGFNQPQHF
TRBJ2-3 | TRBV27 | CASSLGIAGVGTQYF
TRBJ2-5 | TRBV7-2 | CASSLSAGPQETQYF
TRBJ2-3 | TRBV5-8 | CASSLGRGTDTQYF
NA | TRBV2 | CASRSGTLYEQYF
TRBJ2-1 | TRBV7-9 | CASSLRTSNSYNEQFF
TRBJ2-5 | TRBV5-1 | CASSLGVLKETQYF
TRBJ1-3 | TRBV29-1 | CSVSRGGGISGNTIYF
TRBJ1-1 | TRBV5-5 | CASSLDRNTEAFF
TRBJ1-4 | TRBV6-5 | CASRVSGHVNEKLFF
TRBJ1-1 | TRBV28 | CASSSPRNTEAFF
TRBJ1-2 | TRBV30 | CAWSPFRLSNYGYTF
TRBJ2-1 | TRBV6-6 | CASSLGGQGYNEQFF
TRBJ1-1 | TRBV4-3 | CASSRGHQNTEAFF
TRBJ1-2 | TRBV5-4 | CASSLGTGSNGYTF
TRBJ2-2 | TRBV29-1 | CSAPSAGGVNTGELFF
TRBJ2-1 | TRBV6-4 | CASSGLAGVGNEQFF
TRBJ1-3 | TRBV4-2 | CASSRGTGGISGNTIYF
TRBJ2-2 | TRBV10-3 | CAISEQGLAGGELFF
TRBJ2-2 | TRBV4-3 | CASSQGGLTNTGELFF
TRBJ2-1 | TRBV7-3 | CASSLIAGGSHEQFF
TRBJ2-7 | TRBV5-4 | CASSVPGQGYEQYF
TRBJ1-1 | TRBV7-9 | CSSGEVGVEAFF
TRBJ2-7 | TRBV5-6 | CASSLGGDSYEQYF
TRBJ1-2 | TRBV27 | CASSLFRDSYGYTF
TRBJ1-3 | TRBV28 | CASSPGTASGNTIYF
TRBJ2-7 | TRBV4-1 | CASSRYRDRVSYEQYF
TRBJ1-6 | TRBV9 | CASSAGVDNSPLHF
TRBJ1-1 | TRBV27 | CASRGVTSVNTEAFF
TRBJ2-1 | TRBV28 | CASSGTSGNEQFF
NA | TRBV2 | CASTLRGGRPYEQYF
TRBJ1-2 | TRBV9 | CASGGGYGYTF
TRBJ1-2 | TRBV4-3 | CASSQDPAGGVNGYTF
TRBJ1-5 | TRBV19 | CASSIEAGDQPQHF
TRBJ1-1 | TRBV19 | CASSIGEGSEAFF
TRBJ2-1 | TRBV7-3 | CASSLMEGKEQFF
NA | TRBV4-1 | CASSQETVPAYEQYF